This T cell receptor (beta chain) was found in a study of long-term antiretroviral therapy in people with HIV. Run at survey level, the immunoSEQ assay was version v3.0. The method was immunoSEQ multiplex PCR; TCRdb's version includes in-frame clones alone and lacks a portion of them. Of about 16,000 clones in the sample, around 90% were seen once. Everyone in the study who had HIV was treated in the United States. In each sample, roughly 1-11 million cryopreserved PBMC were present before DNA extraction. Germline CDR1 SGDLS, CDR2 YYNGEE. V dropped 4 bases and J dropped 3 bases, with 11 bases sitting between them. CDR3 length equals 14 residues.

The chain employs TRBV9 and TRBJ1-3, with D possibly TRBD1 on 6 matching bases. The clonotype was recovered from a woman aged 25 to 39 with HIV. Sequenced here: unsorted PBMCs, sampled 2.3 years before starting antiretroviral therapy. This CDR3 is CASSPDSLGNTIYF. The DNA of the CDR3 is TGTGCCAGCAGCCCGGACAGTCTTGGAAACACCATATATTTT.